This entry lists 12 T cell receptor beta chains sequenced from one sample in a study of T-cell memory formation after mild COVID-19. TCRdb reprocessed the 5' RACE reads via MiXCR and lists one record per CDR3 protein. The repertoire holds around 220,000 distinct CDR3 sequences, about a sixth seen once, with 3% to 4.5% in the top ten. Sequencing used PBMCs or a T cell subset sorted from them (not recorded which). These receptors came from a man aged 18 to 29 who had mild COVID-19 (a few samples of this study predate the infection). Cell type and time point are not known.

This clonotype was counted only a few times. The chain has TRBV5-5 and TRBJ2-5; D unresolved. CDR3 size: 15 residues. V dropped 2 bases and J dropped 4 bases, with 15 bases sitting between them. Germline assignment: CDR1 SGHKS and CDR2 YYEKEE (reference sequence). This chain's CDR3 is CASSFTWDQGETQYF. Here the CDR3 DNA reads TGTGCCAGCAGCTTTACTTGGGATCAAGGAGAGACCCAGTACTTC.

In this sample, this clonotype turned up a few times. This chain joins TRBV6-5 and TRBJ1-4; weak D call: TRBD1 (5 bases). This CDR3 contains 16 residues. Germline V lookup: CDR1 MNHEY, CDR2 SVGAGI. Trimming left V 2 bases short and J 0 bases short, with 10 bases between. This CDR3 is CASSYKGTTTNEKLFF. The DNA of the CDR3 is TGTGCCAGCAGTTACAAAGGGACGACAACTAATGAAAAACTGTTTTTT.

The chain links TRBV20-1 to TRBJ1-1; D gene unclear. Germline lookup yields CDR1 DFQATT and CDR2 SNEGSKA (reference sequence). This CDR3 is 13 amino acids long. Trimming removed 3 bases at V and 1 base at J, with 9 bases between. CDR3 in amino acids: CSASAQPNTEAFF. As DNA, the CDR3 is TGCAGTGCTAGTGCACAGCCGAACACTGAAGCTTTCTTT.

In this sample, this clonotype turned up a few times. The chain recombines TRBV20-1 with TRBJ2-3, with D tentatively TRBD1 (5 bases). This CDR3 spans 15 amino acids. Per the germline V gene, CDR1 is DFQATT and CDR2 is SNEGSKA (reference sequence). The ends were cut back, 0 bases at V and 1 base at J, with 11 bases in the middle. CDR3 residues: CSARDRTSGTDTQYF. CDR3 in DNA: TGCAGTGCTAGAGACCGGACATCCGGCACAGATACGCAGTATTTT.

This clonotype has just a few counts. The chain has TRBV20-1 and TRBJ2-3, with D possibly matching TRBD2 (6 bases). This CDR3 has 14 residues. Germline V gene lookup returns CDR1 DFQATT and CDR2 SNEGSKA (reference sequence). The V end lost 6 bases, the J end lost 3 bases, and 16 bases lay between the germline ends. This chain's CDR3 is CSAATSFRTDTQYF. CDR3 bases: TGCAGTGCCGCTACTAGCTTTAGAACAGATACGCAGTATTTT.

The sample holds a few counts of this clonotype. The rearrangement uses TRBV20-1 and TRBJ1-2; D remains ambiguous. CDR3 size: 12 residues. With 0 bases removed from V and 4 bases from J, the gap between germline ends came to 6 bases. CDR1 and CDR2 (germline): DFQATT, SNEGSKA (reference sequence). CDR3 region: CSAREGGYGYTF. The CDR3 DNA follows: TGCAGTGCTAGAGAGGGAGGCTATGGCTACACCTTC.

The genes are TRBV12-3 or TRBV12-4 and TRBJ2-4, with D possibly matching TRBD2 (7 bases). The V gene lost 3 bases and the J gene lost 9 bases, with 15 bases spanning the gap. CDR3 size: 14 residues. CDR3 in amino acids: CASSFITGGSIQYF. The CDR3 coding sequence is TGTGCCAGCAGTTTCATCACGGGGGGCAGCATTCAGTACTTC.

This clonotype was picked up a small number of times. This chain connects TRBV20-1 to TRBJ1-2, with D perhaps matching TRBD1 (6 bases). Trimming stripped 4 bases from V and 2 bases from J, with 11 bases between. The length of the CDR3 is 13 residues. Germline V gene sequence: CDR1 DFQATT, CDR2 SNEGSKA (reference sequence). CDR3 loop: CSATPQGNYGYTF. The CDR3 DNA is TGCAGTGCTACACCGCAGGGGAACTATGGCTACACCTTC.

The chain uses TRBV29-1 and TRBJ2-7; D possibly corresponds to TRBD2 (5 bases). Germline V gene data show CDR1 as SQVTM and CDR2 as ANQGSEA. Trimming stripped 3 bases from V and 2 bases from J, with 5 bases between. The CDR3 has 11 amino acids. The CDR3 region is CSVEGAYEQYF. The CDR3 bases are TGCAGCGTTGAGGGAGCCTACGAGCAGTACTTC.

This clonotype was seen ten or more times. V gene TRBV28 combines with J gene TRBJ1-1, with D possibly matching TRBD1 (5 bases). Germline V lookup: CDR1 MDHEN, CDR2 SYDVKM. With 1 base removed from V and 4 bases from J, the gap between germline ends came to 19 bases. The CDR3 sequence is 17 residues long. This chain's CDR3 is CASSLSGLVGRGTEAFF. The CDR3 DNA follows: TGTGCCAGCAGTTTATCGGGGTTGGTGGGAAGGGGCACTGAAGCTTTCTTT.

This chain connects TRBV6-6 to TRBJ2-3; no reliable D call. The V gene's germline CDR1 is MNHNY and CDR2 SVGAGI (reference sequence). The CDR3 is 15 amino acids. Trimming removed 5 bases at V and 2 bases at J, with 14 bases between. The CDR3 coding sequence is TGTGCCAGCAGTCCCCGGATTTCCCCCACAGATACGCAGTATTTT. Its translation: CASSPRISPTDTQYF.

The gene calls are TRBV5-1 and TRBJ2-5; 9 bases line up with TRBD1. CDR1 and CDR2 (germline): SGHRS, YFSETQ. The CDR3 has 15 residues. V shed 2 bases, J shed 5 bases, and the junction held 7 bases outside the gene matches. CDR3 nucleotides: TGCGCCAGCAGCTTAGTAACAGGGGGCTCGGAGACCCAGTACTTC. Its translation: CASSLVTGGSETQYF.